This is a list of T cell receptor beta chains from one sample in a study of shared clonotypes between healthy human individuals. The repertoire was sequenced with immunoSEQ multiplex PCR; TCRdb's copy has only in-frame clones and lacks some. The sample lists roughly 2 million clones, 85% to 95% occurring once. Sequenced: naive CD4+ T cells sorted from blood. The receptors derive from a man aged 18 to 29 in good health. CDR3s include the opening cysteine and the closing phenylalanine or tryptophan. D genes are given only for firm matches. Some rows mark clone size as missing; the rest say once, few, many or name a class of expanded clone.

clone_size j_call v_call d_call cdr3_aa cdr3_nt
. TRBJ1-2 TRBV7-2 . CASSLGLYGYTF TGTGCCAGCAGCTTAGGTCTCTATGGCTACACCTTC
. TRBJ2-3 TRBV4-3 TRBD2 CASSHPVGSGRAIDTQYF TGCGCCAGCAGCCATCCGGTGGGAAGCGGGAGGGCCATTGATACGCAGTATTTT
. TRBJ2-7 TRBV5-6 . CASSSSGGAGSYEQYF TGTGCCAGCAGCAGCTCAGGAGGGGCTGGGTCCTACGAGCAGTACTTC
. TRBJ2-3 TRBV4-1 TRBD1 CASSLRFQDRDTPDTQYF TGCGCCAGCAGCCTCCGTTTCCAGGACAGGGACACTCCAGATACGCAGTATTTT
once TRBJ1-1 TRBV5-1 . CASRGDTEAFF TGCGCCAGCAGAGGGGATACTGAAGCTTTCTTT
. TRBJ1-2 TRBV6-6 . CASSYPGREGYTF TGTGCCAGCAGTTACCCAGGGAGGGAGGGCTACACCTTC
once TRBJ1-1 TRBV4-3 . CASSQESGFNTEAFF TGCGCCAGCAGCCAAGAGTCGGGTTTCAACACTGAAGCTTTCTTT
. TRBJ1-1 TRBV4-1 . CASSQDAGRVTEAFF TGCGCCAGCAGCCAAGACGCGGGGCGAGTCACTGAAGCTTTCTTT
. TRBJ2-2 TRBV12-5 TRBD2 CASGLGLLAGANTGELFF TGTGCTAGTGGTTTGGGCCTCCTAGCGGGAGCGAACACCGGGGAGCTGTTTTTT
. TRBJ1-2 TRBV6-1 . CATERGSYGYTF TGTGCCACCGAAAGGGGTAGCTATGGCTACACCTTC
. TRBJ1-4 TRBV13 . CASSPRPRVDEKLFF TGTGCCAGCAGCCCCCGGCCTAGGGTCGACGAAAAACTGTTTTTT
. TRBJ1-2 TRBV2 . CASIQGKDGYTF TGTGCCAGCATCCAGGGCAAGGATGGCTACACCTTC
. TRBJ2-2 TRBV27 . CASSPLVSTNTGELFF TGTGCCAGCAGTCCCCTGGTGTCTACGAACACCGGGGAGCTGTTTTTT
. TRBJ1-1 TRBV5-4 TRBD1 CASSHGRDSGNTEAFF TGTGCCAGCAGCCACGGAAGGGACAGTGGGAACACTGAAGCTTTCTTT
. TRBJ2-1 TRBV10-2 . CASPERRQEQFF TGCGCCAGCCCCGAGCGTAGGCAGGAGCAGTTCTTC
. TRBJ1-3 TRBV5-6 . CASSPQLAGNTIYF TGTGCCAGCAGCCCACAGCTGGCCGGAAACACCATATATTTT
few TRBJ2-2 TRBV10-2 TRBD2 CASSVGGAGELFF TGCGCCAGCAGTGTCGGGGGGGCCGGGGAGCTGTTTTTT
. TRBJ2-2 TRBV5-1 . CASSLRTGTGELFF TGCGCCAGCAGCTTAAGGACGGGCACCGGGGAGCTGTTTTTT
once TRBJ2-4 TRBV29-1 . CSVVNSGTGLAKNIQYF TGCAGCGTTGTCAATAGCGGGACAGGATTAGCCAAAAACATTCAGTACTTC
. TRBJ2-3 TRBV30 . CAWKAGLNTDTQYF TGTGCCTGGAAGGCAGGGTTAAATACAGATACGCAGTATTTT
. TRBJ2-5 TRBV30 TRBD2 CAWSKMRRGGETQYF TGTGCCTGGAGTAAAATGAGGAGGGGAGGGGAGACCCAGTACTTC
. TRBJ1-2 TRBV7-9 TRBD1 CASSTGTGVDSNYGYTF TGTGCCAGCAGCACCGGGACAGGGGTGGATTCTAACTATGGCTACACCTTC
. TRBJ2-3 TRBV7-3 . CASSLSHATDTQYF TGTGCCAGCAGCTTAAGTCACGCCACAGATACGCAGTATTTT
. TRBJ1-2 TRBV5-6 . CASSLGRGDYGYTF TGTGCCAGCAGCTTGGGGAGGGGAGACTATGGCTACACCTTC
. TRBJ1-2 TRBV19 TRBD1 CASRTGVGYGYTF TGTGCCAGTCGAACAGGGGTCGGCTATGGCTACACCTTC
. TRBJ2-7 TRBV14 TRBD1 CASSQFKDRAGYEQYF TGTGCCAGCAGCCAATTCAAGGACAGGGCGGGCTACGAGCAGTACTTC
once TRBJ2-5 TRBV6-6 TRBD1 CASSYSQDRGKETQYF TGTGCCAGCAGTTACTCGCAGGACAGGGGAAAAGAGACCCAGTACTTC
. TRBJ2-1 TRBV2 TRBD1 CASSTDRGPWHEQFF TGTGCCAGCAGTACAGACAGGGGACCGTGGCATGAGCAGTTCTTC
. TRBJ2-7 TRBV6-1 . CASSEVGPYEQYF TGTGCCAGCAGTGAGGTGGGCCCCTACGAGCAGTACTTC
. TRBJ2-2 TRBV7-6 . CASSPGGATGELFF TGTGCCAGCAGCCCAGGGGGGGCCACCGGGGAGCTGTTTTTT
. TRBJ1-6 TRBV30 TRBD1 CAWSPNRGWRSPLHF TGTGCCTGGAGTCCGAACAGGGGATGGAGGTCACCCCTCCACTTT
once TRBJ2-1 TRBV5-6 . CASSLDWFAEQFF TGTGCCAGCAGCTTGGATTGGTTTGCTGAGCAGTTCTTC
. TRBJ2-1 TRBV18 TRBD1 CASSPLQGAQNEQFF TGTGCCAGCTCACCTCTACAGGGGGCGCAGAATGAGCAGTTCTTC
. TRBJ2-5 TRBV27 TRBD2 CASRQSGGQETQYF TGTGCCAGCAGACAGAGCGGGGGGCAAGAGACCCAGTACTTC
. TRBJ2-7 TRBV9 . CASSVEAGLSYEQYF TGTGCCAGCAGCGTAGAGGCGGGACTCTCCTACGAGCAGTACTTC
. TRBJ2-7 TRBV19 TRBD2 CATGGRSSYEQYF TGTGCCACCGGGGGGAGAAGCTCCTACGAGCAGTACTTC
. TRBJ1-1 TRBV18 . CASDSSMNTEAFF TGTGCCAGTGACAGTTCCATGAACACTGAAGCTTTCTTT
. TRBJ1-5 TRBV9 TRBD1 CASSAGTGGYSNQPQHF TGTGCCAGCAGCGCCGGGACAGGGGGTTATAGCAATCAGCCCCAGCATTTT